These T cell receptor beta chains were read from a single sample in a study of T cells in localized non-small cell lung cancer. Produced via immunoSEQ multiplex PCR; TCRdb's table is partial and in-frame only. The sample holds 65,000 or so clones, 81% seen once. The sequencing used PBMCs, collected before any cancer treatment. These receptors were collected from a man aged 35-69 years with stage II lung adenocarcinoma. CDR3s include the opening cysteine and the closing phenylalanine or tryptophan. The D gene is left open where the match is weak. Only part of the rows carry a size: once, few, many, or a class if the clone is expanded.

>TRBV4-1|TRBJ2-1|-|-
CASSQDTEGFYNEQFF
TGCGCCAGCAGCCAAGATACGGAGGGGTTCTACAATGAGCAGTTCTTC
>TRBV30|TRBJ2-2|once|-
CAWVGQFAGELFF
TGTGCCTGGGTAGGGCAGTTCGCCGGGGAGCTGTTTTTT
>TRBV5-8|TRBJ1-1|few|-
CASSLGGSSTEAFF
TGTGCCAGCAGCTTGGGGGGCTCTAGCACTGAAGCTTTCTTT
>TRBV30|TRBJ2-3|-|TRBD2
CAWGGGTSASTDTQYF
TGTGCCTGGGGAGGGGGGACTAGCGCCAGCACAGATACGCAGTATTTT
>TRBV2|TRBJ2-2|-|-
CASSDVGELFF
TGTGCCAGCAGTGATGTCGGGGAGCTGTTTTTT
>TRBV5-1|TRBJ1-5|-|-
CASSLDMNQPQHF
TGCGCCAGCAGCTTGGACATGAATCAGCCCCAGCATTTT
>TRBV11-2|TRBJ2-7|-|TRBD1
CASSLGGQGSSWTGEQYF
TGTGCCAGCAGCTTAGGGGGACAGGGATCAAGTTGGACTGGAGAGCAGTACTTC
>TRBV5-5|TRBJ2-3|few|TRBD2
CASNRLAGASTDTQYF
TGTGCCAGCAACCGACTAGCGGGCGCCAGCACAGATACGCAGTATTTT
>TRBV7-2|TRBJ1-5|-|-
CASSLAGSGNQPQHF
TGTGCCAGCAGCTTGGCTGGCTCGGGCAATCAGCCCCAGCATTTT
>TRBV19|TRBJ1-1|-|TRBD1
CASSPPRQGLNTEAFF
TGTGCCAGTAGTCCGCCCCGACAGGGGTTGAACACTGAAGCTTTCTTT
>TRBV5-1|TRBJ2-2|-|-
CASSLWGAVTGELFF
TGCGCCAGCAGCTTGTGGGGAGCGGTCACCGGGGAGCTGTTTTTT
>TRBV7-7|TRBJ2-1|-|TRBD1
CASSLGGDRIDEQFF
TGTGCTAGCAGCTTAGGTGGGGACAGGATCGATGAGCAGTTCTTC
>TRBV14|TRBJ2-7|-|TRBD2
CASSPNRGSGRIYEQYF
TGTGCCAGCAGCCCGAACCGGGGTAGCGGGAGAATCTACGAGCAGTACTTC
>TRBV5-1|TRBJ2-5|-|-
CASSLGGYSYQETQYF
TGCGCCAGCAGCTTGGGCGGATACTCGTACCAAGAGACCCAGTACTTC
>TRBV10-1|TRBJ2-3|-|-
CASSESGADTQYF
TGCGCCAGCAGTGAGTCAGGGGCCGATACGCAGTATTTT
>TRBV5-6|TRBJ1-1|-|-
CASSQVGGTEAFF
TGTGCCAGCAGCCAAGTCGGCGGCACTGAAGCTTTCTTT
>TRBV9|TRBJ2-3|-|-
CASSPQFDTQYF
TGTGCCAGCAGCCCCCAATTTGATACGCAGTATTTT
>TRBV27|TRBJ2-1|-|TRBD2
CASRRSGRGLNNEQFF
TGTGCCAGCAGACGGAGCGGGAGAGGCTTGAACAATGAGCAGTTCTTC
>TRBV6-5|TRBJ1-5|-|-
CASRLYSNQPQHF
TGTGCCAGCAGACTGTATAGCAATCAGCCCCAGCATTTT
>TRBV2|TRBJ2-7|once|TRBD1
CASSDRDRPYEQYF
TGTGCCAGCAGCGACCGGGACAGACCCTACGAGCAGTACTTC
>TRBV5-8|TRBJ2-2|-|TRBD1
CASSGLVYRGQDTGELFF
TGTGCCAGCTCGGGCCTGGTTTACAGGGGGCAGGACACCGGGGAGCTGTTTTTT
>TRBV6-1|TRBJ1-2|-|-
CASSEPWQAIMHVTF
TGTGCCAGCAGTGAACCCTGGCAGGCGATTATGCATGTGACCTTC
>TRBV5-5|TRBJ2-2|-|-
CASSFGGGTGELFF
TGTGCCAGCAGCTTCGGGGGAGGAACCGGGGAGCTGTTTTTT
>TRBV30|TRBJ2-7|-|-
CAWRTGAAATYEQYF
TGTGCCTGGAGAACTGGCGCCGCGGCCACCTACGAGCAGTACTTC
>TRBV4-1|TRBJ1-1|-|TRBD1
CASRGLQTGRLQKNTEAFF
TGCGCCAGCAGGGGTCTCCAGACAGGGAGGCTGCAAAAAAACACTGAAGCTTTCTTT
>TRBV5-1|TRBJ2-1|-|-
CASSLDLSNEQFF
TGCGCCAGCAGCCTGGACTTGAGCAATGAGCAGTTCTTC
>TRBV25-1|TRBJ2-1|-|TRBD2
CASFGLAESSYNEQFF
TGTGCCAGCTTCGGACTAGCGGAAAGCTCCTACAATGAGCAGTTCTTC
>TRBV11-3|TRBJ2-7|-|-
CASSLEFRQGHEQYF
TGTGCCAGCAGCTTAGAGTTTCGGCAGGGGCACGAGCAGTACTTC
>TRBV5-1|TRBJ2-2|-|TRBD1
CASSSGQGAIGTGELFF
TGCGCCAGCAGCTCCGGACAGGGGGCAATCGGGACCGGGGAGCTGTTTTTT
>TRBV4-1|TRBJ1-2|-|TRBD1
CASSQRTGENYGYTF
TGCGCCAGCAGCCAAAGGACAGGGGAAAACTATGGCTACACCTTC
>TRBV19|TRBJ1-1|-|-
CASSIREETEAFF
TGTGCCAGTAGTATAAGAGAGGAAACAGAAGCTTTCTTT
>TRBV11-1|TRBJ2-7|-|TRBD2
CASSASGSNYEQYF
TGTGCCAGCAGCGCCAGCGGGAGTAATTACGAGCAGTACTTC
>TRBV6-6|TRBJ2-6|-|-
CASSYDGSGANVLTF
TGTGCCAGCAGTTACGACGGGTCTGGGGCCAACGTCCTGACTTTC
>TRBV7-2|TRBJ1-2|-|TRBD1
CASSLQTQGNYGYTF
TGTGCCAGCAGCTTACAAACACAGGGGAACTATGGCTACACCTTC
>TRBV7-3|TRBJ2-7|-|TRBD1
CASSPGQGAGNEQYF
TGTGCCAGCAGCCCTGGACAGGGGGCTGGGAACGAGCAGTACTTC
>TRBV30|TRBJ2-5|-|-
CAGEKRSLYQETQYF
TGTGCGGGAGAAAAAAGGTCTTTGTACCAAGAGACCCAGTACTTC
>TRBV7-2|TRBJ1-1|few|-
CASSLGTANTEAFF
TGTGCCAGCAGCTTAGGGACAGCCAACACTGAAGCTTTCTTT
>TRBV30|TRBJ1-2|-|-
CAWSVREIKRHGYTF
TGTGCCTGGAGTGTAAGGGAAATAAAAAGGCATGGCTACACCTTC
>TRBV5-1|TRBJ2-1|-|-
CASSVPQVDLLDEQFF
TGCGCCAGCAGCGTTCCCCAGGTAGACCTTTTGGATGAGCAGTTCTTC
>TRBV7-9|TRBJ2-7|-|-
CASSPPDTSSYEQYF
TGTGCCAGCAGCCCCCCGGACACTAGCTCCTACGAGCAGTACTTC
>TRBV2|TRBJ1-1|-|-
CASRTGRNTEAFF
TGTGCCAGCCGGACTGGGAGGAACACTGAAGCTTTCTTT
>TRBV14|TRBJ2-1|-|-
CASSLQAGRAWEQFF
TGTGCCAGCAGCCTCCAGGCGGGCCGCGCGTGGGAGCAGTTCTTC
>TRBV9|TRBJ2-3|-|-
CASSVGTTSTDTQYF
TGTGCCAGCAGCGTAGGGACAACGAGCACAGATACGCAGTATTTT
>TRBV7-2|TRBJ2-7|once|TRBD2
CASSLGTSGSYEQYF
TGTGCCAGCAGCTTGGGGACTAGCGGCTCCTACGAGCAGTACTTC
>TRBV18|TRBJ2-2|-|TRBD1
CASSPWTGVDTGELFF
TGTGCCAGCTCACCCTGGACAGGGGTGGACACCGGGGAGCTGTTTTTT
>TRBV10-3|TRBJ1-1|-|-
CAISEGREGYKEAFF
TGTGCCATCAGTGAAGGCAGGGAGGGGTACAAGGAAGCTTTCTTT
>TRBV14|TRBJ2-5|-|TRBD2
CASSQAPAGPSGETQYF
TGTGCCAGCAGCCAAGCTCCAGCGGGACCTTCGGGAGAGACCCAGTACTTC
>TRBV6-6|TRBJ2-3|-|TRBD2
CAIKGGLAPTDTQYF
TGTGCCATCAAGGGGGGACTAGCCCCAACAGATACGCAGTATTTT
>TRBV7-8|TRBJ2-1|-|-
CASSLVGSSYNEQFF
TGTGCCAGCAGCTTAGTCGGGAGCTCCTACAATGAGCAGTTCTTC
>TRBV5-4|TRBJ2-1|-|-
CASSFYNEQFF
TGTGCCAGCAGCTTCTACAATGAGCAGTTCTTC
>TRBV5-1|TRBJ2-7|-|TRBD2
CASNVGLDTHEQYF
TGCGCCAGCAACGTGGGACTAGACACCCACGAGCAGTACTTC